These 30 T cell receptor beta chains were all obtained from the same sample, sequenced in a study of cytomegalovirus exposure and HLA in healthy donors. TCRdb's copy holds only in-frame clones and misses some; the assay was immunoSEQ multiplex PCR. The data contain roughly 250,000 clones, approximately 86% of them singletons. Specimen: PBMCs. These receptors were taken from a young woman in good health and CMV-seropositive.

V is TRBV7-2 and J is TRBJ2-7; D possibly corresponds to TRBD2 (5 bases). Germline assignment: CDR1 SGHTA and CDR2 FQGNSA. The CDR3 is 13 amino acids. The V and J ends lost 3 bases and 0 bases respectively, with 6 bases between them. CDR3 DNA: TGTGCCAGCAGCTTTGGGAGCTCCTACGAGCAGTACTTC. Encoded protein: CASSFGSSYEQYF.

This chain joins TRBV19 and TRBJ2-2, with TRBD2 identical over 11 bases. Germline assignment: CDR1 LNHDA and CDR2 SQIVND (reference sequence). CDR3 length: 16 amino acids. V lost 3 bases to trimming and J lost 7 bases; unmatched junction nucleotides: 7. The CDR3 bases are TGTGCCAGTAGTATCGTTAGCGGGAGGGCCGGCGGGGAGCTGTTTTTT. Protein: CASSIVSGRAGGELFF.

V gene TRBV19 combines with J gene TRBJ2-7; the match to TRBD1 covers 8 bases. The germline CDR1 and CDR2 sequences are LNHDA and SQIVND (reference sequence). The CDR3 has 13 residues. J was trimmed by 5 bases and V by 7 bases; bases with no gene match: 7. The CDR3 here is CASNDRGDHEQYF. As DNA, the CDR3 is TGTGCCAGTAACGACAGGGGTGATCACGAGCAGTACTTC.

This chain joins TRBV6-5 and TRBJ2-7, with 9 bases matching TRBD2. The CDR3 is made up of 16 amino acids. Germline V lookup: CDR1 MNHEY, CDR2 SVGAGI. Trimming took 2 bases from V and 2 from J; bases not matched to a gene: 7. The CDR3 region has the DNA TGTGCCAGCAGTTACGGCAGGGCTAGCGGGGCCTACGAGCAGTACTTC. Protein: CASSYGRASGAYEQYF.

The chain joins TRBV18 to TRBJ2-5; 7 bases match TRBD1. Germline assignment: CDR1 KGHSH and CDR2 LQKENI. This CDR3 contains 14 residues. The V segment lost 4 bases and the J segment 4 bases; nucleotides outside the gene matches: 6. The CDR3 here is CASSRQGLVETQYF. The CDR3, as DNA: TGTGCCAGCTCACGACAGGGTTTAGTAGAGACCCAGTACTTC.

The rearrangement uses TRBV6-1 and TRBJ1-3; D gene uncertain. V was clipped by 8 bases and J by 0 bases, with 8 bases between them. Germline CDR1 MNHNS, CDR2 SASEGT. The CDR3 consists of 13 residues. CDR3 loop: CASGFYSGNTIYF. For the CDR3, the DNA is TGTGCCAGCGGTTTCTACTCTGGAAACACCATATATTTT.

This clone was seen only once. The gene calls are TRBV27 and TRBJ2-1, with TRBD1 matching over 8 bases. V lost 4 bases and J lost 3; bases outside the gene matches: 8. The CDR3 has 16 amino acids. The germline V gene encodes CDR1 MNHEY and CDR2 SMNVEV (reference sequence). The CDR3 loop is CASSSSPGQGYNEQFF. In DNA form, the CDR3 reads TGTGCCAGCAGTTCATCTCCCGGACAGGGCTACAATGAGCAGTTCTTC.

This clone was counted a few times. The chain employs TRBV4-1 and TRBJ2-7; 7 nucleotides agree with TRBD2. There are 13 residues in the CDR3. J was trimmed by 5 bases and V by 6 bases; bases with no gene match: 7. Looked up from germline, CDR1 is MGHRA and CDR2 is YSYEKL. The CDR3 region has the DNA TGCGCCAGCAGGGGGGGGTCGCGGAACGAGCAGTACTTC. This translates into CASRGGSRNEQYF.

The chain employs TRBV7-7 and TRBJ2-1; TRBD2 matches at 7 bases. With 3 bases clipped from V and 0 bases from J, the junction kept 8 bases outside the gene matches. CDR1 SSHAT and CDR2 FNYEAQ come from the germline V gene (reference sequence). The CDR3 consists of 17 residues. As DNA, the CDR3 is TGTGCCAGCAGCTTGTCTAGCGGCAAAAGCTCCTACAATGAGCAGTTCTTC. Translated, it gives CASSLSSGKSSYNEQFF.

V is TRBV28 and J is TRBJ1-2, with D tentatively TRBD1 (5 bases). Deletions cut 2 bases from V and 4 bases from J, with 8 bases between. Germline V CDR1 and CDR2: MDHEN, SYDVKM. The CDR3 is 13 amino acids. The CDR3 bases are TGTGCCAGCAGTTTAACGGACACCTATGGCTACACCTTC. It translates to CASSLTDTYGYTF.

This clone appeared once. CDR3 coding DNA: TGTGCCAGCAGCCCAAACGAGGATTTGAACTACGAGCAGTACTTC. This translates into CASSPNEDLNYEQYF. The chain links TRBV4-2 to TRBJ2-7, with D unresolved. The CDR3 extends over 15 amino acids. V was pared by 4 bases and J by 3 bases, with 16 bases between. The germline CDR1 and CDR2 sequences are LGHNA and YNFKEQ.

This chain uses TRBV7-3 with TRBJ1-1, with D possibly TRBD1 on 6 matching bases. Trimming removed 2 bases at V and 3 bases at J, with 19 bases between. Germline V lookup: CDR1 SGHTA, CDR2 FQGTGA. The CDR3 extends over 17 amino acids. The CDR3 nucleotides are TGTGCCAGCAGCTTATTTCAAGGGACACTTACCCACACTGAAGCTTTCTTT. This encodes CASSLFQGTLTHTEAFF.

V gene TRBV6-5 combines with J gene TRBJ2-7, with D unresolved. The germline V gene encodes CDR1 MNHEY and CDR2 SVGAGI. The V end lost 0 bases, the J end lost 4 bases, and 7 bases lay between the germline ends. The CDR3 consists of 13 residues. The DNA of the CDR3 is TGTGCCAGCAGTTACTCAGAGGTTTACGAGCAGTACTTC. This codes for CASSYSEVYEQYF.

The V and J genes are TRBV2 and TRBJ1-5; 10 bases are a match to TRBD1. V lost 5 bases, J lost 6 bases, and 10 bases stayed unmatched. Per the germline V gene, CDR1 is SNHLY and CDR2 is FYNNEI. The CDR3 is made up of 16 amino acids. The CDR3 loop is CASSSGTGAQSQPQHF. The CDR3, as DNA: TGTGCCAGCAGTTCCGGGACAGGGGCCCAAAGTCAGCCCCAGCATTTT.

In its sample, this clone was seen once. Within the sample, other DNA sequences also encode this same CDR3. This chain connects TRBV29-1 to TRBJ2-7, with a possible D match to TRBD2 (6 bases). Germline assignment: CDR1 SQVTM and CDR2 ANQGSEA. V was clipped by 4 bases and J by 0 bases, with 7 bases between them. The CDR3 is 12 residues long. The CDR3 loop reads CSVVGSSYEQYF. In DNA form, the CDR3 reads TGCAGCGTTGTCGGGAGCTCCTACGAGCAGTACTTC.

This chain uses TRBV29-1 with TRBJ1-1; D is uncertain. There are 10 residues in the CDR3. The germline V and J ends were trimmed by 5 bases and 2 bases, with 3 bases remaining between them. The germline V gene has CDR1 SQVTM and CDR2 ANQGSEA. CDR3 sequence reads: CSVLNTEAFF. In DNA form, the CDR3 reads TGCAGCGTTTTAAACACTGAAGCTTTCTTT.

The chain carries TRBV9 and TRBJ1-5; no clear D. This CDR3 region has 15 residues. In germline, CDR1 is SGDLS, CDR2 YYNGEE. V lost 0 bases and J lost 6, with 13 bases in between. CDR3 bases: TGTGCCAGCAGCGTAGATTTTCGGGGTGGTCAGCCCCAGCATTTT. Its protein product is CASSVDFRGGQPQHF.

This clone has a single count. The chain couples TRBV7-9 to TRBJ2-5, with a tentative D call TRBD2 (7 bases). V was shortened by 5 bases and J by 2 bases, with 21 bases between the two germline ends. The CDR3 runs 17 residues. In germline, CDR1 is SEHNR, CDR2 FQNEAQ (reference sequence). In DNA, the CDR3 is TGTGCCAGCAGCGCAGCCCCCCCTGCGGGGGCTCAAGAGACCCAGTACTTC. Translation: CASSAAPPAGAQETQYF.

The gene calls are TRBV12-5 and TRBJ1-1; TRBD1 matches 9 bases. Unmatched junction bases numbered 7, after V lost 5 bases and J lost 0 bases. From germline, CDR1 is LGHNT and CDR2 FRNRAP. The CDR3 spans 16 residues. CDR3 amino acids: CASGKGQGFVNTEAFF. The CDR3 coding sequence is TGTGCTAGTGGTAAAGGACAGGGGTTCGTGAACACTGAAGCTTTCTTT. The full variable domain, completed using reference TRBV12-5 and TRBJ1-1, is DARVTQTPRHKVTEMGQEVTMRCQPILGHNTVFWYRQTMMQGLELLAYFRNRAPLDDSGMPKDRFSAEMPDATLATLKIQPSEPRDSAVYFCASGKGQGFVNTEAFFGQGTRLTVV.

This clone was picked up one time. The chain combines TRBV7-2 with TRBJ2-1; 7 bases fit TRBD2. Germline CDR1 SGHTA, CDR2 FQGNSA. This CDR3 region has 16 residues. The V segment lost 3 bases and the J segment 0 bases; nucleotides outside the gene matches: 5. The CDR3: CASSFSSGHSYNEQFF. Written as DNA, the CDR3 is TGTGCCAGCAGCTTTTCTAGCGGACACTCCTACAATGAGCAGTTCTTC.

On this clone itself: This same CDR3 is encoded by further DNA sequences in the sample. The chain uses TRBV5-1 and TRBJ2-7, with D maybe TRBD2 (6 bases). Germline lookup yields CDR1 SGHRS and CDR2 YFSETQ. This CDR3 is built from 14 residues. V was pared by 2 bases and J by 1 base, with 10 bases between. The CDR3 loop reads CASSLGTSSYEQYF. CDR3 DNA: TGCGCCAGCAGCTTAGGGACTTCTTCCTACGAGCAGTACTTC.

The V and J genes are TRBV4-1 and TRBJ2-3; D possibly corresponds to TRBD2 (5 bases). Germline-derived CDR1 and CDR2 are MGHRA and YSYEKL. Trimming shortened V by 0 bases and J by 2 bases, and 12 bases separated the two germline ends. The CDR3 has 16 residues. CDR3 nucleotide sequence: TGCGCCAGCAGCCAAGACCCCGGACTTTCCACAGATACGCAGTATTTT. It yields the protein CASSQDPGLSTDTQYF.

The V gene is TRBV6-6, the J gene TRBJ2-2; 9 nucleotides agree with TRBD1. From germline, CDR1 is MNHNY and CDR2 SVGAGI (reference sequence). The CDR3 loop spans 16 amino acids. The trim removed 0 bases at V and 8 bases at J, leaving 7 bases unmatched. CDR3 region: CASSYSKTGGSGELFF. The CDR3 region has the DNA TGTGCCAGCAGTTACTCCAAGACAGGGGGGTCGGGGGAGCTGTTTTTT.

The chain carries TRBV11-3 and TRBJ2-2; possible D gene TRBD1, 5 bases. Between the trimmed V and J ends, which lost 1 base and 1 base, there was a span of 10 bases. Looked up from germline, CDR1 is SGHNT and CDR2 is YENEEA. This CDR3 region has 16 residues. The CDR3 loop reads CASSLVTQGNTGELFF. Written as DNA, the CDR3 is TGTGCCAGCAGCTTAGTAACGCAGGGGAACACCGGGGAGCTGTTTTTT.

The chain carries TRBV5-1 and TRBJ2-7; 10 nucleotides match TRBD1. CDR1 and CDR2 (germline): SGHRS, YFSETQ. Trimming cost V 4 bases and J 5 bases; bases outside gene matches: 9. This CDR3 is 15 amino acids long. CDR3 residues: CASSLIGTGVNEQYF. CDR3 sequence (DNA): TGCGCCAGCAGCCTCATAGGGACAGGGGTCAACGAGCAGTACTTC. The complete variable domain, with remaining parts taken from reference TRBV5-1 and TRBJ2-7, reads KAGVTQTPRYLIKTRGQQVTLSCSPISGHRSVSWYQQTPGQGLQFLFEYFSETQRNKGNFPGRFSGRQFSNSRSEMNVSTLELGDSALYLCASSLIGTGVNEQYFGPGTRLTVT.

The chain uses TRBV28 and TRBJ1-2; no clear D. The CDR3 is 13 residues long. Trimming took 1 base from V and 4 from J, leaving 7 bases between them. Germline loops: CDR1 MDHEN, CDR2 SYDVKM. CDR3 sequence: CASSLYSSYGYTF. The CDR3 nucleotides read TGTGCCAGCAGTTTATACAGTTCCTATGGCTACACCTTC.

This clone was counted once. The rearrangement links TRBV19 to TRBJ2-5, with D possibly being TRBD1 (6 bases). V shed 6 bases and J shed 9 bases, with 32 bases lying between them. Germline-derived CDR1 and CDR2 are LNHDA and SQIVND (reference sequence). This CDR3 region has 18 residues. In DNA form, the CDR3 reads TGTGCCAGTAGCCACCCAGGGGACGTGTGGCCCGAGGCTGGGGCCCAGTACTTC. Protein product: CASSHPGDVWPEAGAQYF. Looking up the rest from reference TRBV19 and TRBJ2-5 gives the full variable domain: DGGITQSPKYLFRKEGQNVTLSCEQNLNHDAMYWYRQDPGQGLRLIYYSQIVNDFQKGDIAEGYSVSREKKESFPLTVTSAQKNPTAFYLCASSHPGDVWPEAGAQYFGPGTRLLVL.

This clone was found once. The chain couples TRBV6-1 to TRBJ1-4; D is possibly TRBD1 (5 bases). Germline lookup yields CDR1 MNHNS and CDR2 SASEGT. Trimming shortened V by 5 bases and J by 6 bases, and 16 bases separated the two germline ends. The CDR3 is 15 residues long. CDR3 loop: CASSFLQGRDEKLFF. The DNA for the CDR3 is TGTGCCAGCAGTTTTTTGCAGGGTCGGGATGAAAAACTGTTTTTT.

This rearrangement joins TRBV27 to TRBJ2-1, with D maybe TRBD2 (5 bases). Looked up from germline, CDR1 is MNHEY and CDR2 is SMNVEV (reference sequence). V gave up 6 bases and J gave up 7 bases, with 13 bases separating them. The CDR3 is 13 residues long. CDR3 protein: CASRYSGRNEQFF. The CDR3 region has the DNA TGTGCCAGCAGATACAGCGGAAGGAATGAGCAGTTCTTC.

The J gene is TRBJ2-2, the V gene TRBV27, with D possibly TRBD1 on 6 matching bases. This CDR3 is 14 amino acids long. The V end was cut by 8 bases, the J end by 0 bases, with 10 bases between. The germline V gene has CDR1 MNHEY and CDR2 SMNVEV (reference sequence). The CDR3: CASVNRANTGELFF. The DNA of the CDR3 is TGTGCCAGCGTTAACAGGGCGAACACCGGGGAGCTGTTTTTT.